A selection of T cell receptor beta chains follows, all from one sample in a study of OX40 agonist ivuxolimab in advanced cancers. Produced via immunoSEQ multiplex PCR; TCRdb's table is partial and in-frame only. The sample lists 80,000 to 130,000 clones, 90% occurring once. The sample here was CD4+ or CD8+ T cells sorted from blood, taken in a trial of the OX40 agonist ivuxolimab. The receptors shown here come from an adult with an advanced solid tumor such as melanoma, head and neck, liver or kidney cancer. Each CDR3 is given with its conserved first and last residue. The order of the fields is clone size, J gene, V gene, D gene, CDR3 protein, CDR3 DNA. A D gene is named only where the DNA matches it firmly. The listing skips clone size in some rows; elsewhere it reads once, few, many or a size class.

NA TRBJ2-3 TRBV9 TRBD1 CASSVRTGITDTQYF TGTGCCAGCAGCGTAAGGACAGGGATCACAGATACGCAGTATTTT
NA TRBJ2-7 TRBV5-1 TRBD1 CASSSTGVEQYF TGCGCCAGCAGCTCGACAGGGGTAGAGCAGTACTTC
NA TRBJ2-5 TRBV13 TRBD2 CASSSTTGLARGGTQYF TGTGCCAGCAGCTCTACGACGGGTCTAGCACGGGGGGGGACCCAGTACTTC
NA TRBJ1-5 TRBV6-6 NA CASRPTGNQPQHF TGTGCCAGCAGACCCACAGGGAATCAGCCCCAGCATTTT
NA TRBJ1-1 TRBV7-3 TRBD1 CASSEQPTGLTEAFF TGTGCCAGCAGCGAGCAGCCGACAGGGCTCACTGAAGCTTTCTTT
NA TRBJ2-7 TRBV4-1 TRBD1 CASSQGRTGVYEQYF TGCGCCAGCAGCCAAGGGCGGACAGGAGTCTACGAGCAGTACTTC
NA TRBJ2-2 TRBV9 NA CASSANRDTGELFF TGTGCCAGCAGCGCGAACAGGGACACCGGGGAGCTGTTTTTT
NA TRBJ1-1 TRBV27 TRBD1 CASSQFTGGSKNTEAFF TGTGCCAGCAGCCAATTCACAGGGGGCTCTAAGAACACTGAAGCTTTCTTT
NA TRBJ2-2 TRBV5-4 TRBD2 CASSLRAGGPNTGELFF TGTGCCAGCAGCTTGCGAGCGGGAGGGCCGAACACCGGGGAGCTGTTTTTT
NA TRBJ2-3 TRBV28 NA CASSTGNPDTQYF TGTGCCAGCAGCACGGGGAACCCCGATACGCAGTATTTT
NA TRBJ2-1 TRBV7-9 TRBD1 CASSLVAGQAGKYNEQFF TGTGCCAGCAGCTTAGTTGCAGGACAGGCTGGAAAGTACAATGAGCAGTTCTTC
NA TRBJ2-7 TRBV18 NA CASSPRSTGTSYEQYF TGTGCCAGCTCACCTCGCTCAACCGGGACGAGCTACGAGCAGTACTTC
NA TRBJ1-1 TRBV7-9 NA CASTLSANTEAFF TGTGCCAGCACGCTCAGTGCGAACACTGAAGCTTTCTTT
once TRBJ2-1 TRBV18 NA CASSPSSGRGGEQFF TGTGCCAGCTCACCCTCTTCCGGTAGGGGCGGGGAGCAGTTCTTC
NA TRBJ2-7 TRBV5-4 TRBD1 CASSFDSGTVGYEQYF TGTGCCAGCAGCTTCGATTCCGGGACAGTGGGTTACGAGCAGTACTTC
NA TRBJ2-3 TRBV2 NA CASSVRASDTQYF TGTGCCAGCAGTGTACGGGCTTCGGATACGCAGTATTTT
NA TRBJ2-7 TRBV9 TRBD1 CASSPQGAGPYEQYF TGTGCCAGCAGCCCCCAGGGGGCCGGCCCTTACGAGCAGTACTTC
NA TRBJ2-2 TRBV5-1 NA CASSLGGGQSTGELFF TGCGCCAGCAGCTTGGGGGGGGGCCAGTCCACCGGGGAGCTGTTTTTT
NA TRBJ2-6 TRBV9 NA CASSVTRGETAGANVLTF TGTGCCAGCAGCGTAACGAGGGGCGAAACGGCTGGGGCCAACGTCCTGACTTTC
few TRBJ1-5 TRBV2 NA CASSEGLSGNQPQHF TGTGCCAGCAGTGAAGGGTTGTCCGGCAATCAGCCCCAGCATTTT
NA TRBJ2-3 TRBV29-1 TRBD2 CSVGRGRTSGTDTQYF TGCAGCGTTGGGAGGGGCCGGACTAGCGGCACAGATACGCAGTATTTT
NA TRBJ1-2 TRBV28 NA CATSVGAGNYGYTF TGTGCCACCTCCGTGGGTGCGGGCAACTATGGCTACACCTTC
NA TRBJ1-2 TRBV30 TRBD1 CAWSVGGAGGYGYTF TGTGCCTGGAGTGTCGGAGGGGCAGGGGGCTATGGCTACACCTTC
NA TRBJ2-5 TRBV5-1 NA CASSLGQGSQETQYF TGCGCCAGCAGCTTGGGGCAGGGCAGCCAAGAGACCCAGTACTTC
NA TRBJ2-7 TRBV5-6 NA CASSSFYEQYF TGTGCCAGCAGCTCCTTCTACGAGCAGTACTTC
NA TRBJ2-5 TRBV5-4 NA CASSFSGGETQYF TGTGCCAGCAGCTTTTCAGGGGGGGAGACCCAGTACTTC
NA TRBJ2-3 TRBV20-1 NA CSARETDTQYF TGCAGTGCTAGAGAGACAGATACGCAGTATTTT
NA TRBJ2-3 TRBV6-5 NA CASSLVRAGDTQYF TGTGCCAGCAGCCTCGTTAGGGCAGGGGATACGCAGTATTTT
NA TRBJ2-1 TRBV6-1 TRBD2 CASRPSGGYNEQFF TGTGCCAGCAGGCCTAGCGGGGGCTACAATGAGCAGTTCTTC
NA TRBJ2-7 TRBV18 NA CASSPRGQTSYEQYF TGTGCCAGCTCACCAAGGGGACAAACCTCCTACGAGCAGTACTTC
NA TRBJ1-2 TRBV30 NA CAWSSNYGYTF TGTGCCTGGAGCTCTAACTATGGCTACACCTTC
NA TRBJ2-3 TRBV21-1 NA CASSKGLDTQYF TGTGCCAGCAGCAAAGGTTTAGATACGCAGTATTTT
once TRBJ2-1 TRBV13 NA CASSLAPASYNEQFF TGTGCCAGCAGCTTAGCGCCCGCTTCCTACAATGAGCAGTTCTTC
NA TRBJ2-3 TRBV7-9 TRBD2 CASSPPGPLAGSTDTQYF TGTGCCAGCAGCCCCCCAGGGCCTCTAGCGGGATCCACAGATACGCAGTATTTT
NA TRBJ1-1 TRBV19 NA CATINQGRGNTEAFF TGTGCCACCATAAATCAGGGGCGTGGGAACACTGAAGCTTTCTTT
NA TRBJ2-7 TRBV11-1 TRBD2 CASSLGLAETYEQYF TGTGCCAGCAGCTTGGGACTAGCGGAGACCTACGAGCAGTACTTC
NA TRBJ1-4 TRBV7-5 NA CARSLDFATNEKLFF TGTGCCAGAAGCTTAGATTTTGCAACTAATGAAAAACTGTTTTTT
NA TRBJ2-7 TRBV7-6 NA CASSLLGYEQYF TGTGCCAGCAGCTTACTCGGTTACGAGCAGTACTTC
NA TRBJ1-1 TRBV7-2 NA CASSLAQGLGEAFF TGTGCCAGCAGCTTAGCGCAGGGGCTGGGTGAAGCTTTCTTT
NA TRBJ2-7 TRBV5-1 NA CASSWNSYEQYF TGCGCCAGCAGCTGGAACTCCTACGAGCAGTACTTC
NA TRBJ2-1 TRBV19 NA CASTPGPGNYNEQFF TGTGCCAGTACCCCCGGACCGGGAAACTACAATGAGCAGTTCTTC
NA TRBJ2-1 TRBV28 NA CASSTALSGRSYNEQFF TGTGCCAGCAGTACTGCTCTCAGCGGCCGCTCCTACAATGAGCAGTTCTTC